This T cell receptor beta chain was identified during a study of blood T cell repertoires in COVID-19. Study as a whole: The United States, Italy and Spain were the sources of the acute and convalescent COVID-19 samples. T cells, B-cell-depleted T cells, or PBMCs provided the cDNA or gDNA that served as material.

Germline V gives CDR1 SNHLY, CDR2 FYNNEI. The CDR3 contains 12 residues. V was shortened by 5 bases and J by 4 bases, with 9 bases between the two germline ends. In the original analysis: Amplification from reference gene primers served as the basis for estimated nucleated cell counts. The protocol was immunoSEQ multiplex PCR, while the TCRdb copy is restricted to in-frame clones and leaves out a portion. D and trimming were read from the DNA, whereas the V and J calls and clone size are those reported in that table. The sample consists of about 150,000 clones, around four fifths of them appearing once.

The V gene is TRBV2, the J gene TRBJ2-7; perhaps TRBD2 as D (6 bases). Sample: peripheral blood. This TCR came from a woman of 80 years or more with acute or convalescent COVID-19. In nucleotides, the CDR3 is TGTGCCAGCAGTAGTGCGGGATACGAGCAGTACTTC. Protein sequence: CASSSAGYEQYF. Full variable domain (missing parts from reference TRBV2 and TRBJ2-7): EPEVTQTPSHQVTQMGQEVILRCVPISNHLYFYWYRQILGQKVEFLVSFYNNEISEKSEIFDDQFSVERPDGSNFTLKIRSTKLEDSAMYFCASSSAGYEQYFGPGTRLTVT.